The source of this T cell receptor (beta chain) is a study of ipilimumab plus nivolumab after autologous stem cell transplantation (dated by TCRdb to about 2021). With respect to the entire study: A median of roughly five ipilimumab doses and under ten nivolumab doses was received by trial patients. Included in the myeloma cohort were high-risk transplant-naive patients as well as patients relapsing within 3 years of a first autologous transplant. Patients in the trial were undergoing autologous transplant and had high-risk diffuse large B cell lymphoma, mature T cell lymphoma, or multiple myeloma. The intent-to-treat population of the trial consisted of approximately 35 patients.

The germline V gene supplies CDR1 SQVTM and CDR2 ANQGSEA. The CDR3, cysteine through phenylalanine, is 12 amino acids long. The only DNA kept is the CDR3, 36 bases in frame from the first base. The V and J ends are trimmed by 6 bases and 4 bases, leaving 13 bases between them. Of note for this clone: What this receptor recognizes is not known. The sample holds no much larger clone one base away, and base qualities are not on file.

Ipilimumab was given at 1 mg/kg intravenously on day 1 of selected weeks, and checkpoint therapy started 14 to 28 days after autologous transplant. Patients received nivolumab at 3 mg/kg intravenously on day 1 of weeks 1, 4, 7, 10, and every two weeks through week 26. This Phase Ib clinical trial tested ipilimumab plus nivolumab, a combined checkpoint inhibition, as consolidation after autologous stem cell transplantation. The library was generated by the immunoSEQ multiplex PCR assay. Drawn from immuneACCESS, this table holds only the in-frame rearrangements with V and J called that TCRdb kept. Clones are partly lost; checked studies trace under half to an unresolved V gene and leave the rest unexplained. The sample includes roughly 40,000 clones, with about 91% observed a single time. More than 0.7% of the sample is held by the ten biggest clonotypes. Overall study outcomes, separate from this receptor: Per the authors, a biologic rationale for further study of the post-transplant checkpoint inhibition approach was offered by T cell receptor repertoire, regulatory T cell phenotype and gut microbiota profiles. The authors concluded that, as post-transplant consolidation, combined checkpoint inhibition appeared tolerable.

The chain joins TRBV29-1 to TRBJ2-7; perhaps TRBD2 is the D gene, with 5 bases matching. The sample was PBMCs, taken in a trial of ipilimumab plus nivolumab as post-transplant consolidation. The source is a male donor with multiple myeloma. The bases are TGCAGCGTAGTTAAAGAGCGGTACGAGCAGTACTTC. Its protein reads: CSVVKERYEQYF.